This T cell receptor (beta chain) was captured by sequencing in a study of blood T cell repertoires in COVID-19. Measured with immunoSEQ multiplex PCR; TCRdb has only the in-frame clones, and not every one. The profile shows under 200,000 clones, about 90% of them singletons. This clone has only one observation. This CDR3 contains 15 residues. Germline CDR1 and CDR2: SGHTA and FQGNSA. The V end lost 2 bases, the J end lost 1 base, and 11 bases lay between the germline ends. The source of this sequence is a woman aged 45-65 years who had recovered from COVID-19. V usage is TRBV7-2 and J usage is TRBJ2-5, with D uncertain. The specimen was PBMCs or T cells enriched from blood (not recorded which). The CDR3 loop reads CASSLTQRSQETQYF. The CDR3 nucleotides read TGTGCCAGCAGCTTAACCCAAAGGAGCCAAGAGACCCAGTACTTC. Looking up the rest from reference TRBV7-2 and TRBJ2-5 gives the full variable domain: GAGVSQSPSNKVTEKGKDVELRCDPISGHTALYWYRQSLGQGLEFLIYFQGNSAPDKSGLPSDRFSAERTGGSVSTLTIQRTQQEDSAVYLCASSLTQRSQETQYFGPGTRLLVL.